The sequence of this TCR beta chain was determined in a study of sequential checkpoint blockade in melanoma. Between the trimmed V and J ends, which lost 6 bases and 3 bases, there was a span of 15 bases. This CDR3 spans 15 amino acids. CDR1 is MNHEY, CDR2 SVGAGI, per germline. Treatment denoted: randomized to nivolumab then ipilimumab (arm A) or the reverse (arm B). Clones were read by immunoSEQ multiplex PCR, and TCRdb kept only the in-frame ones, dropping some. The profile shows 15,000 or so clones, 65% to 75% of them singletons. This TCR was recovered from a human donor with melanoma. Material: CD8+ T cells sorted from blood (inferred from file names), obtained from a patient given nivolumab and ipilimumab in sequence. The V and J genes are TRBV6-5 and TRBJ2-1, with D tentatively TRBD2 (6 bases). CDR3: CASSSFSGNYNEQFF. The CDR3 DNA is TGTGCCAGCAGCTCCTTTAGCGGAAACTACAATGAGCAGTTCTTC.